The next 11 T cell receptor beta chains were all read from a single sample in a study of blood T cell repertoires in COVID-19. TCRdb's copy holds only in-frame clones and misses some; the assay was immunoSEQ multiplex PCR. There are more than 150,000 clones in the sample; 85% to 95% occur only once, and 0.45% to 0.65% lies in the top ten. Sequencing input: peripheral blood. The receptors shown here come from a man aged 45-65 years with acute or convalescent COVID-19.

The V and J genes are TRBV2 and TRBJ2-5, with D possibly TRBD2 on 6 matching bases. The germline gives CDR1 SNHLY, CDR2 FYNNEI. V dropped 3 bases and J dropped 5 bases, with 10 bases sitting between them. This CDR3 is built from 13 residues. In nucleotides, the CDR3 is TGTGCCAGCAGTGATTGGGAGGTGGAGACCCAGTACTTC. This sequence encodes CASSDWEVETQYF.

V is TRBV5-4 and J is TRBJ2-3; TRBD2 matches 10 bases. CDR1 is SGHNT and CDR2 is YYREEE in the germline V gene (reference sequence). CDR3 length equals 17 residues. J gave up 0 bases and V 3 bases, and 7 bases lay outside the gene matches. The CDR3 coding sequence is TGTGCCAGCAGCTCTTTAGCGGGGGGAACTAGCACAGATACGCAGTATTTT. Translation: CASSSLAGGTSTDTQYF.

The chain employs TRBV6-1 and TRBJ1-2; TRBD1 might be the D (5 bases). V lost 2 bases, J lost 3 bases, and 16 bases lay in between. The CDR3 covers 16 residues. Per germline, CDR1 MNHNS and CDR2 SASEGT. The CDR3 here is CASSETLTGVYYGYTF. CDR3 in DNA: TGTGCCAGCAGTGAAACCCTAACGGGGGTCTACTATGGCTACACCTTC.

The chain recombines TRBV4-3 with TRBJ2-3; the D is unclear. Trimming left V 0 bases short and J 6 bases short, with 10 bases between. The CDR3 length is 14 residues. Germline V lookup: CDR1 LGHNA, CDR2 YSLEER. CDR3 nucleotides: TGCGCCAGCAGCCAAGAGCGCGGTAGGGATACGCAGTATTTT. Translated, it gives CASSQERGRDTQYF.

This chain uses TRBV5-4 with TRBJ2-1; 13 nucleotides line up with TRBD2. The germline CDR1 and CDR2 sequences are SGHNT and YYREEE (reference sequence). This CDR3 is built from 14 residues. Unmatched junction bases numbered 1, after V lost 0 bases and J lost 10 bases. This CDR3 reads CASSLGLAGGEQFF. The DNA of the CDR3 is TGTGCCAGCAGCTTGGGACTAGCGGGGGGCGAGCAGTTCTTC.

The chain is built from TRBV9 and TRBJ1-3; unclear D gene. Germline lookup yields CDR1 SGDLS and CDR2 YYNGEE. Between the trimmed V and J ends, which lost 4 bases and 4 bases, there was a span of 15 bases. The CDR3 is 15 amino acids. This chain's CDR3 is CASSPPGLGGNTIYF. DNA for the CDR3: TGTGCCAGCAGCCCCCCCGGCCTAGGAGGAAACACCATATATTTT.

The chain has TRBV5-1 and TRBJ2-5, with 8 bases identical to TRBD1. Germline assignment: CDR1 SGHRS and CDR2 YFSETQ. Trimming removed 5 bases from V and 5 bases from J; junction bases left unmatched: 5. CDR3 size: 13 residues. CDR3 region: CASSRTGRETQYF. CDR3 nucleotides: TGCGCCAGCAGTCGGACAGGGAGGGAGACCCAGTACTTC.

The chain couples TRBV30 to TRBJ2-5; no clear D gene. This CDR3 comprises 12 residues. With 2 bases removed from V and 4 bases from J, the gap between germline ends came to 8 bases. Germline assignment: CDR1 GTSNPN and CDR2 SVGIG (reference sequence). CDR3 DNA: TGTGCCTGGAGTCCCGTTTCAGAGACCCAGTACTTC. Encoded protein: CAWSPVSETQYF.

The genes are TRBV6-5 and TRBJ1-2; TRBD1 agrees at 12 bases. The trim removed 2 bases at V and 8 bases at J, leaving 6 bases unmatched. Germline-derived CDR1 and CDR2 are MNHEY and SVGAGI. The CDR3 runs to 15 residues. CDR3 DNA: TGTGCCAGCAGTTACGGGGACAGGGGGCGCCGGGGCTACACCTTC. As protein: CASSYGDRGRRGYTF.

The chain links TRBV6-2 or TRBV6-3 to TRBJ1-2; no clear D. Trimming took off 2 bases at V and 8 bases at J, with 9 bases between the two ends. Germline CDR1 reads MNHEY; CDR2 reads SVGEGT. The length of the CDR3 is 12 residues. CDR3 coding DNA: TGTGCCAGCAGTTACCCGGACTTAGGCTACACCTTC. Encoded protein: CASSYPDLGYTF.

Turning to this clone: Other nucleotide sequences from this sample produce the same CDR3. This rearrangement joins TRBV3-1 (or the pseudogene TRBV3-2) to TRBJ2-6; D gene unclear. Germline-derived CDR1 and CDR2 are LGHDT and YNNKEL (reference sequence). The CDR3 is 15 residues long. V lost 0 bases, J lost 1 base, and 4 bases lay in between. CDR3 in DNA: TGTGCCAGCAGCCAAGATTCGTCTGGGGCCAACGTCCTGACTTTC. It specifies CASSQDSSGANVLTF.